The 23 T cell receptor beta chains given below trace back to one sample, sequenced in a study of blood T cell repertoires in COVID-19. Assay used: immunoSEQ multiplex PCR; TCRdb lists only in-frame clones, some missing. Of around 60,000 clones in the sample, about four fifths were seen once. The sample was peripheral blood. Every receptor here comes from a man in his sixties with COVID-19, enrolled during active disease.

This clone was seen once. The chain couples TRBV28 to TRBJ2-7, with 7 bases identical to TRBD1. The CDR3 loop spans 12 amino acids. V shed 4 bases, J shed 6 bases, and the junction held 3 bases outside the gene matches. Germline-derived CDR1 and CDR2 are MDHEN and SYDVKM. CDR3 sequence reads: CASSSGQAEQYF. CDR3 in DNA: TGTGCCAGCAGTTCCGGACAGGCCGAGCAGTACTTC.

V is TRBV11-2 and J is TRBJ1-1; D is undetermined. CDR1 and CDR2 from the germline V gene are SGHAT and FQNNGV. There are 15 residues in the CDR3. Deletions cut 2 bases from V and 3 bases from J, with 13 bases between. The CDR3 loop is CASSLLSGRDTEAFF. The CDR3, as DNA: TGTGCCAGCAGCTTATTATCTGGCCGGGACACTGAAGCTTTCTTT.

V and J are TRBV29-1 and TRBJ2-1; 10 bases line up with TRBD1. Germline CDR1 is SQVTM and CDR2 is ANQGSEA. V shed 7 bases and J 8 bases; nucleotides not matched to a gene: 8. The CDR3 loop spans 13 amino acids. For the CDR3, the DNA is TGCAGCGGAGGGACAGGGGCCGCGTATGAGCAGTTCTTC. This sequence encodes CSGGTGAAYEQFF.

The chain recombines TRBV27 with TRBJ1-1; D is uncertain. The CDR3 loop spans 16 amino acids. CDR1 is MNHEY, CDR2 SMNVEV, per germline (reference sequence). V lost 2 bases and J 8 bases, leaving 21 bases between the germline ends. The CDR3 DNA is TGTGCCAGCAGTTTAATCTTTGTCGGGAGGGTTTCGGAAGCTTTCTTT. Amino acid sequence: CASSLIFVGRVSEAFF.

J is TRBJ2-1 and V is TRBV10-3; tentatively, D is TRBD2 (6 bases). V lost 8 bases, J lost 1 base, and 9 bases lay in between. The CDR3 runs 13 residues. Germline V gene data show CDR1 as ENHRY and CDR2 as SYGVKD. The CDR3 nucleotides are TGTGCCATCGCGGGATTGTCCTACAATGAGCAGTTCTTC. It translates to CAIAGLSYNEQFF.

Details on this clone: Other DNA sequences in the sample encode the same CDR3. The chain couples TRBV10-3 to TRBJ2-5; D is ambiguous. The CDR3 has 14 residues. Looked up from germline, CDR1 is ENHRY and CDR2 is SYGVKD. Deletions cut 3 bases from V and 2 bases from J, with 10 bases between. For the CDR3, the DNA is TGTGCCATCAGTGAATCTACAGAGCAAGAGACCCAGTACTTC. This translates into CAISESTEQETQYF.

The genes are TRBV2 and TRBJ1-5; 7 nucleotides align to TRBD1. With V trimmed by 3 bases and J by 5 bases, 1 base remained unmatched. CDR3 length: 13 residues. Germline V gives CDR1 SNHLY, CDR2 FYNNEI. This CDR3 reads CASSDRGYQPQHF. The CDR3 nucleotides read TGTGCCAGCAGTGACAGGGGGTATCAGCCCCAGCATTTT. Complete variable domain (other parts from reference TRBV2 and TRBJ1-5): EPEVTQTPSHQVTQMGQEVILRCVPISNHLYFYWYRQILGQKVEFLVSFYNNEISEKSEIFDDQFSVERPDGSNFTLKIRSTKLEDSAMYFCASSDRGYQPQHFGDGTRLSIL.

This clone has more than one count but fewer than ten. The gene calls are TRBV7-2 and TRBJ1-6; TRBD1 matches at 12 bases. This CDR3 is 16 amino acids long. Trimming at V came to 1 base and at J to 11 bases, leaving 6 bases not matched to a gene. Germline V CDR1 and CDR2: SGHTA, FQGNSA. The CDR3 DNA reads TGTGCCAGCAGCTTAGGTGTGGGACAGGGGGCAACACCCCTCCACTTT. This codes for CASSLGVGQGATPLHF.

The V call is TRBV21-1, the J call TRBJ2-7; TRBD2 was called by the table and not checked on the DNA. TRBV21-1 is an annotated pseudogene. The CDR3 covers 14 residues. The CDR3 nucleotides read TGTGCCACCTTAGAAGGGCCGAGGGATGGCGAGCAGTACTTC. Translating it yields CATLEGPRDGEQYF.

The chain links TRBV4-1 to TRBJ1-4; 9 nucleotides align to TRBD1. Germline trimming cut 3 bases from V and 8 bases from J; bases unmatched to any gene: 10. Germline V gene sequence: CDR1 MGHRA, CDR2 YSYEKL. This CDR3 has 16 residues. The CDR3 here is CASSQGYRGPREKLFF. CDR3 nucleotide sequence: TGCGCCAGCAGCCAGGGATACAGGGGGCCTAGAGAAAAACTGTTTTTT.

This clone was picked up a small number of times. The chain joins TRBV7-9 to TRBJ2-1, with D perhaps TRBD2 (5 bases). Trimming shortened V by 5 bases and J by 12 bases, and 14 bases separated the two germline ends. Germline-derived CDR1 and CDR2 are SEHNR and FQNEAQ (reference sequence). CDR3 length: 12 amino acids. The CDR3 region is CASSPLRAAQFF. For the CDR3, the DNA is TGTGCCAGCAGCCCCCTGAGAGCGGCGCAGTTCTTC.

The chain uses TRBV2 and TRBJ2-7; possible D gene TRBD1, 6 bases. The ends were cut back, 5 bases at V and 4 bases at J, with 9 bases in the middle. The CDR3 runs to 12 residues. Germline-derived CDR1 and CDR2 are SNHLY and FYNNEI. This CDR3 reads CASSTDRYEQYF. CDR3 bases: TGTGCCAGCAGTACAGACAGGTACGAGCAGTACTTC. Full variable domain (rest looked up from reference TRBV2 and TRBJ2-7): EPEVTQTPSHQVTQMGQEVILRCVPISNHLYFYWYRQILGQKVEFLVSFYNNEISEKSEIFDDQFSVERPDGSNFTLKIRSTKLEDSAMYFCASSTDRYEQYFGPGTRLTVT.

The genes are TRBV19 and TRBJ1-5, with 9 bases lining up with TRBD1. V dropped 3 bases and J dropped 2; count of bases not matched to a gene: 8. The CDR3 runs to 17 residues. Germline-derived CDR1 and CDR2 are LNHDA and SQIVND (reference sequence). Here the CDR3 DNA reads TGTGCCAGTAGTATCAGGAGACAGGGGGTAGGCAATCAGCCCCAGCATTTT. It encodes CASSIRRQGVGNQPQHF.

The chain couples TRBV7-9 to TRBJ2-1; D possibly corresponds to TRBD2 (6 bases). V was clipped by 4 bases and J by 2 bases, with 12 bases between them. The germline gives CDR1 SEHNR, CDR2 FQNEAQ (reference sequence). CDR3 length: 15 residues. The CDR3 loop reads CASSSSGTPYNEQFF. CDR3 in DNA: TGTGCCAGCAGCTCCTCCGGGACTCCCTACAATGAGCAGTTCTTC.

This chain links TRBV4-1 with TRBJ1-3; TRBD1 aligns across 7 bases. The CDR3 has 16 residues. CDR1 and CDR2 from the germline V gene are MGHRA and YSYEKL. V dropped 1 base and J dropped 2; count of bases not matched to a gene: 5. The CDR3 nucleotides are TGCGCCAGCAGCCAAGGCGGACAGGCCACTGGAAACACCATATATTTT. Translated: CASSQGGQATGNTIYF.

The chain uses TRBV7-2 and TRBJ2-3; D ambiguous. Germline CDR1 is SGHTA and CDR2 is FQGNSA. Trimming removed 1 base from V and 4 bases from J, with 6 bases in between. This CDR3 contains 13 residues. The CDR3 nucleotides are TGTGCCAGCAGCTTAGTAGGAGCAGATACGCAGTATTTT. This codes for CASSLVGADTQYF.

The chain carries TRBV4-2 and TRBJ1-2, with D uncertain. The CDR3 sequence is 15 residues long. CDR1 and CDR2 (germline): LGHNA, YNFKEQ. Trimming stripped 0 bases from V and 7 bases from J, with 15 bases between. The DNA of the CDR3 is TGTGCCAGCAGCCAAGATTTAGCCGTTTCGGCTGGCTACACCTTC. Translated, it gives CASSQDLAVSAGYTF.

Only one count was recorded for this clone. The genes are TRBV5-1 and TRBJ2-5; TRBD2 matches 13 bases. The CDR3 runs 17 residues. The germline V gene has CDR1 SGHRS and CDR2 YFSETQ. Trimming took 1 base from V and 1 from J; bases not matched to a gene: 4. The CDR3 DNA reads as TGCGCCAGCAGCTTGCCTCGACTAGCGGGGGGCCAAGAGACCCAGTACTTC. Translation: CASSLPRLAGGQETQYF.

The chain employs TRBV28 and TRBJ1-2; 8 bases fit TRBD1. Germline CDR1 reads MDHEN; CDR2 reads SYDVKM. The trim removed 2 bases at V and 7 bases at J, leaving 6 bases unmatched. The CDR3 runs to 14 residues. The CDR3 coding sequence is TGTGCCAGCAGTTTAGAGCAGGGGGCTTTTGGCTACACCTTC. Translation: CASSLEQGAFGYTF.

V usage is TRBV28 and J usage is TRBJ1-6; 11 bases are shared with TRBD1. Trimming cost V 5 bases and J 9 bases; bases outside gene matches: 3. The CDR3 has 14 residues. CDR1 and CDR2 (germline): MDHEN, SYDVKM. The CDR3 here is CASSLGQGGSPLHF. The DNA for the CDR3 is TGTGCCAGCAGTCTGGGACAGGGGGGTTCACCCCTCCACTTT.

This chain uses TRBV3-1 (or the pseudogene TRBV3-2) with TRBJ2-1, with 9 bases lining up with TRBD1. Germline V lookup: CDR1 LGHDT, CDR2 YNNKEL (reference sequence). With 0 bases clipped from V and 5 bases from J, the junction kept 5 bases outside the gene matches. CDR3 length: 16 amino acids. The chain's CDR3 is CASSQDIGQGNNEQFF. In nucleotides, the CDR3 is TGTGCCAGCAGCCAAGATATTGGACAGGGGAACAATGAGCAGTTCTTC.

The rearrangement joins TRBV29-1 to TRBJ2-4, with 12 bases fitting TRBD2. Germline assignment: CDR1 SQVTM and CDR2 ANQGSEA. The CDR3 is 14 residues long. Trimming at V came to 6 bases and at J to 11 bases, leaving 11 bases not matched to a gene. In DNA, the CDR3 is TGCAGCGTCCGGCTAGCGGGAGGGAGGGGCTTTCAGTACTTC. This translates into CSVRLAGGRGFQYF. Looking up the rest from reference TRBV29-1 and TRBJ2-4 gives the full variable domain: SAVISQKPSRDICQRGTSLTIQCQVDSQVTMMFWYRQQPGQSLTLIATANQGSEATYESGFVIDKFPISRPNLTFSTLTVSNMSPEDSSIYLCSVRLAGGRGFQYFGAGTRLSVL.

The chain joins TRBV29-1 to TRBJ2-5, with D possibly matching TRBD2 (5 bases). The CDR3 loop spans 14 amino acids. Germline CDR1 reads SQVTM; CDR2 reads ANQGSEA. With 7 bases removed from V and 1 base from J, the gap between germline ends came to 16 bases. The CDR3 is CSGQSRGRQETQYF. The CDR3 DNA follows: TGCAGCGGCCAGAGCCGGGGTCGCCAAGAGACCCAGTACTTC.